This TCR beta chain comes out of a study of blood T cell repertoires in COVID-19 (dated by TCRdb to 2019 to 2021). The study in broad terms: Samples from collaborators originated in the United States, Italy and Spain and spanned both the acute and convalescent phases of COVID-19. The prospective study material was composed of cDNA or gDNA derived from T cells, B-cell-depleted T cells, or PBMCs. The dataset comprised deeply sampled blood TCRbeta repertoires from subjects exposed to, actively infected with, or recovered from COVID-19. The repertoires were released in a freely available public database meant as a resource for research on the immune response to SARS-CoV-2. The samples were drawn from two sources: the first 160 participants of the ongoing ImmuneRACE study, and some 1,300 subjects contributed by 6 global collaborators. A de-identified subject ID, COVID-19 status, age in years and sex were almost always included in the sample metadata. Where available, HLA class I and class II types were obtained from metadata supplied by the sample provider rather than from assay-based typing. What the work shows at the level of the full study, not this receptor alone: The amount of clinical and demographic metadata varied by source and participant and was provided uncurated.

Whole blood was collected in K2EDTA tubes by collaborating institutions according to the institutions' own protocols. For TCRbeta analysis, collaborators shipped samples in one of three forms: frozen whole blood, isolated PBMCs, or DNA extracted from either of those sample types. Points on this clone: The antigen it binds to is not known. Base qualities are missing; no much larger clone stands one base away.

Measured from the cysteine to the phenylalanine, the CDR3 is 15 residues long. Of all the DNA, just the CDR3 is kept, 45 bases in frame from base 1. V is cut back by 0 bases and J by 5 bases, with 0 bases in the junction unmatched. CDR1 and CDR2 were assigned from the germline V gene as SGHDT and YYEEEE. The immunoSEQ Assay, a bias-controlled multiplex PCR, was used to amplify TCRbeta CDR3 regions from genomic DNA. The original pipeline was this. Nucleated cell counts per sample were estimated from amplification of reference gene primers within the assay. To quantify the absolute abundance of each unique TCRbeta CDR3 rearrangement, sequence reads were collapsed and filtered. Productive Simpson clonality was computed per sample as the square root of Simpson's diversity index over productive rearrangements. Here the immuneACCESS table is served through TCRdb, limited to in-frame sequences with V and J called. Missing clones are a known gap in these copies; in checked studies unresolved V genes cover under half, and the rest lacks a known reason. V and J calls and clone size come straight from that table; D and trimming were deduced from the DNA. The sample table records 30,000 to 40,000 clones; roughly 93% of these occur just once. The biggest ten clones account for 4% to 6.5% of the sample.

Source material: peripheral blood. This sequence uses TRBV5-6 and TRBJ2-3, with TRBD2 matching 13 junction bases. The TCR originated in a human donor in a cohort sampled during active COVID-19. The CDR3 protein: CASSLGTSGGDTQYF. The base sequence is TGTGCCAGCAGCTTGGGGACTAGCGGGGGAGATACGCAGTATTTT.